These 6 T cell receptor beta chains originate from one sample sequenced in a study of circulating tumor DNA in untreated peripheral T-cell lymphoma. Measured with immunoSEQ multiplex PCR; TCRdb has only the in-frame clones, and not every one. The data contain about 2,700 clones, 50% to 75% of them singletons. The sequenced sample consisted of tumor tissue. The receptor source for this set is a human donor with peripheral T-cell lymphoma.

This rearrangement joins TRBV10-1 to TRBJ2-2, with 9 bases matching TRBD1. The CDR3 totals 15 residues. Germline CDR1 and CDR2: WNHNN and SYGVQD (reference sequence). Trimming removed 7 bases from V and 6 bases from J; junction bases left unmatched: 9. CDR3 sequence reads: CASKEDRGIAGELFF. For the CDR3, the DNA is TGCGCCAGCAAGGAGGACAGGGGAATCGCCGGGGAGCTGTTTTTT.

The V call is TRBV30, the J call TRBJ2-3; no clear D gene. Trimming took off 2 bases at V and 2 bases at J, with 5 bases between the two ends. The CDR3 sequence is 12 residues long. Germline V gives CDR1 GTSNPN, CDR2 SVGIG (reference sequence). The DNA for the CDR3 is TGTGCCTGGAGTTCGTCCACAGATACGCAGTATTTT. Its translation: CAWSSSTDTQYF.

This clone showed up just once. The CDR3 is CASSPLGTAYEQYF. Here the CDR3 DNA reads TGTGCCAGCTCACCATTAGGGACTGCCTACGAGCAGTACTTC. This chain connects TRBV18 to TRBJ2-7, with TRBD2 as a possible D gene (6 bases). Per germline, CDR1 KGHSH and CDR2 LQKENI. The CDR3 is 14 residues long. The V end was cut by 2 bases, the J end by 2 bases, with 10 bases between.

The chain couples TRBV19 to TRBJ2-3; no reliable D call. Deletions cut 5 bases from V and 1 base from J, with 7 bases between. Germline V gene sequence: CDR1 LNHDA, CDR2 SQIVND (reference sequence). This CDR3 is built from 13 residues. The CDR3 bases are TGTGCCAGTAGTTCGGCCGGCACAGATACGCAGTATTTT. Translating it yields CASSSAGTDTQYF.

In its sample, this clone was seen a few times. This chain connects TRBV29-1 to TRBJ1-2; D remains ambiguous. The CDR3 totals 13 residues. From germline, CDR1 is SQVTM and CDR2 ANQGSEA. Trimming cost V 4 bases and J 7 bases, with 16 bases left between them. The CDR3 DNA is TGCAGCGTTGTCCCTGGCGGATTTTCTGGCTACACCTTC. The encoded protein is CSVVPGGFSGYTF.

V usage is TRBV18 and J usage is TRBJ2-7, with D perhaps matching TRBD2 (5 bases). Trimming pared 1 base from V and 3 bases from J, leaving 13 bases between. From germline, CDR1 is KGHSH and CDR2 LQKENI. The CDR3 is 15 amino acids. As DNA, the CDR3 is TGTGCCAGCTCACCACGGTTTGGGGAGAACTACGAGCAGTACTTC. Translated, it gives CASSPRFGENYEQYF.